This T cell receptor beta chain was documented in a study of chemoradiotherapy in HPV16-positive cancers. Study findings and constraints: For HPV16-positive patients, expanding HPV-responsive T cells associated with longer recurrence-free survival.

The CDR3 extends over 14 amino acids. Germline values: CDR1 SGHRS, CDR2 YFSETQ. V was cut by 4 bases and J by 2 bases, with 12 bases left in between. As regards this clone: Antigen unknown.

The repertoire was sequenced with immunoSEQ multiplex PCR; TCRdb's copy has only in-frame clones and lacks some. Here the sample spans approximately 7,200 clones, over 75% being singletons. The TCR comes from a human donor with HPV-associated anogenital cancer. This chain joins TRBV5-1 and TRBJ2-5, with a possible D match to TRBD1 (6 bases). The specimen was taken from a patient who underwent chemoradiotherapy. The CDR3 spells CASSPGQFQETQYF. The CDR3 nucleotides are TGCGCCAGCAGCCCCGGACAGTTTCAAGAGACCCAGTACTTC.